This TCR beta chain was sequenced during a study of cytomegalovirus exposure and HLA in healthy donors. Study-level points and caveats: Association of a missense DCLRE1C variant with TCR beta V- and J-gene trimming was reported in a later analysis. Differences between HLA loci emerged in a later analysis of TCR association rates, with DRB1 most and HLA-C fewest.

Use of 60 Vbeta and 13 Jbeta primers characterized the PCR. Produced via immunoSEQ multiplex PCR; TCRdb's table is partial and in-frame only. Of about 190,000 clones in the sample, around 90% were seen once. CDR1 is SEHNR, CDR2 FQNEAQ, per germline (reference sequence). V lost 5 bases and J lost 3, with 13 bases in between. The CDR3 is made up of 14 amino acids. This clone was observed a few times. Its antigen is not identified. The chain joins TRBV7-9 to TRBJ1-1; a possible D gene is TRBD1 (5 bases). Source material: PBMCs. The clonotype was recovered from a woman between 18 and 29 years old in good health and CMV-seronegative. CDR3 region: CASSQEGRDTEAFF. CDR3 bases: TGTGCCAGCAGCCAGGAGGGGCGAGACACTGAAGCTTTCTTT.